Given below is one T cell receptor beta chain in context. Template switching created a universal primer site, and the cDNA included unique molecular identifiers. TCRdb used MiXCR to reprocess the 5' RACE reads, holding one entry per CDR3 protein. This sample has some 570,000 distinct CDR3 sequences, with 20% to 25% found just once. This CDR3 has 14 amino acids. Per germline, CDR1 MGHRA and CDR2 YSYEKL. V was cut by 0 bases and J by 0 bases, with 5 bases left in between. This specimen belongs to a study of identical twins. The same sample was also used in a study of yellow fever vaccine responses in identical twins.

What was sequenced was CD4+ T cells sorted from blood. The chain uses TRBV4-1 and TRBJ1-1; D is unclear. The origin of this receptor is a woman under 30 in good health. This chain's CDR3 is CASSQDELNTEAFF. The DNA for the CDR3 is TGCGCCAGCAGCCAAGATGAGTTGAACACTGAAGCTTTCTTT.